The 7 T cell receptor beta chains presented below share a single source sample, sequenced in a study of technical replicates of blood from a few donors. Here immunoSEQ multiplex PCR was the method, and the copy in TCRdb shows in-frame clones only, minus some. The data hold over 50,000 clones, with around 87% observed a single time. Sequencing was done on a sample of PBMCs. The receptors shown here come from a human donor in good health. Some clones in this sample may be carry-over from other donors' samples.

This clone came up once. The chain is built from TRBV20-1 and TRBJ2-7; D possibly corresponds to TRBD2 (6 bases). Trimming took 7 bases from V and 6 from J, leaving 13 bases between them. The germline gives CDR1 DFQATT, CDR2 SNEGSKA (reference sequence). CDR3 length: 11 amino acids. Here the CDR3 reads CSVSGSPEQYF. The DNA of the CDR3 is TGCAGTGTTAGCGGTAGTCCCGAGCAGTACTTC.

The V call is TRBV29-1, the J call TRBJ1-3; TRBD1 aligns across 7 bases. Unmatched junction bases numbered 3, after V lost 7 bases and J lost 0 bases. Looked up from germline, CDR1 is SQVTM and CDR2 is ANQGSEA. The CDR3 has 13 residues. DNA of the CDR3: TGCAGCGCCCACAGGGGCTCTGGAAACACCATATATTTT. It codes for CSAHRGSGNTIYF.

CDR3 sequence reads: CASSLERGSYNEQFF. The DNA for the CDR3 is TGCGCCAGCAGCTTGGAACGGGGCTCCTACAATGAGCAGTTCTTC. The chain employs TRBV5-1 and TRBJ2-1, with a weak D call TRBD2 (5 bases). The CDR3 sequence is 15 residues long. Germline CDR1 and CDR2: SGHRS and YFSETQ. The V end was cut by 0 bases, the J end by 0 bases, with 7 bases between. The entire variable domain, with the rest obtained from reference TRBV5-1 and TRBJ2-1, is as follows: KAGVTQTPRYLIKTRGQQVTLSCSPISGHRSVSWYQQTPGQGLQFLFEYFSETQRNKGNFPGRFSGRQFSNSRSEMNVSTLELGDSALYLCASSLERGSYNEQFFGPGTRLTVL.

The rearrangement links TRBV6-4 to TRBJ2-1, with no clear D. The V end was cut by 8 bases, the J end by 7 bases, with 18 bases between. Germline V gene sequence: CDR1 MRHNA, CDR2 SNTAGT. The CDR3 covers 14 residues. CDR3 DNA: TGTGCCAGCTCCCCTCAGCCTGACTTAAATGAGCAGTTCTTC. It yields the protein CASSPQPDLNEQFF.

This chain uses TRBV18 with TRBJ1-6; 7 positions agree with TRBD1. Germline V lookup: CDR1 KGHSH, CDR2 LQKENI. Trimming removed 2 bases from V and 8 bases from J; junction bases left unmatched: 3. The CDR3 sequence is 14 residues long. The DNA for the CDR3 is TGTGCCAGCTCACCAAGGGACAGTGATTCACCCCTCCACTTT. Amino acid sequence: CASSPRDSDSPLHF.

The CDR3 protein is CASSSGRESGRLTQYF. The DNA for the CDR3 is TGTGCCAGCAGCTCCGGGAGAGAGAGCGGGAGGTTGACGCAGTATTTT. The chain combines TRBV7-9 with TRBJ2-3, with 9 nucleotides matching TRBD2. The CDR3 is 16 amino acids. Germline V gene lookup returns CDR1 SEHNR and CDR2 FQNEAQ (reference sequence). J lost 9 bases, V lost 4 bases, and 14 bases had no gene match.

The chain has TRBV6-5 and TRBJ2-7; TRBD1 matches 8 bases. V shed 4 bases, J shed 5 bases, and the junction held 7 bases outside the gene matches. This CDR3 is 14 amino acids long. Germline CDR1 MNHEY, CDR2 SVGAGI. CDR3 bases: TGTGCCAGCAGTTCGGACAGGGACCTTAACGAGCAGTACTTC. As protein: CASSSDRDLNEQYF.